The rows below give T cell receptor beta chains drawn from one sample of a study of CD8 T cells in ankylosing spondylitis. TCRdb used MiXCR to reprocess the 5' RACE reads, holding one entry per CDR3 protein. This sample carries roughly 250,000 distinct CDR3 sequences, around 7.8% of them seen once, and the ten largest clones take around 7%. The sample consisted of blood, either unsorted or a sorted T cell fraction (not recorded which). These receptors were collected from a male donor with ankylosing spondylitis or in good health (not recorded which). Both conserved end residues are part of each CDR3. The D gene is left open where the match is weak. Only some rows state a clone size, as once, few, many or a class for expanded clones.

J gene | clone size | V gene | D gene | CDR3 DNA | CDR3 protein
TRBJ1-1 | . | TRBV19 | . | TGTGCCGGTAGTATAAGGATGAACACTGAAGCTTTCTTT | CAGSIRMNTEAFF
TRBJ2-2 | . | TRBV19 | . | TGTGCCAGTAGTGAGAGTCGAACCGGGGAGCTGTTTTTT | CASSESRTGELFF
TRBJ1-2 | few | TRBV4-3 | TRBD1 | TGCGCCAGCAGCCAATTGCAGGGGGCTATTCACACCTTC | CASSQLQGAIHTF
TRBJ2-1 | many | TRBV7-6 | . | TGTGCCAGCAGCTGGCACCGGACCTTTTTGGAGGACAATGAGCAGTTCTTC | CASSWHRTFLEDNEQFF
TRBJ2-1 | many | TRBV29-1 | . | TGCAGCGTGAACCCCTCGCGGGGTTACAATGAGCAGTTCTTC | CSVNPSRGYNEQFF
TRBJ2-3 | many | TRBV30 | . | TGTGCCTGGAGAGCACGGGGCACAGATACGCAGTATTTT | CAWRARGTDTQYF
TRBJ2-7 | . | TRBV24-1 | TRBD1 | TGTGCCACCAGCTTGGGACAGGCTCCCTACGAGCAGTACTTC | CATSLGQAPYEQYF
TRBJ2-3 | many | TRBV20-1 | TRBD2 | TGCAGTGCTAGAGCGGCTAGCGGGAGCACAGATACGCAGTATTTT | CSARAASGSTDTQYF
TRBJ1-2 | . | TRBV6-1 | . | TGTGCCAGCAGCCCCGCAGGAGGTTATGGCTACACCTTC | CASSPAGGYGYTF
TRBJ1-1 | many | TRBV5-1 | TRBD1 | TGCGCCAGCAGCTTGGAGGGCCGGGACAGGGGAGAAGCTTTCTTT | CASSLEGRDRGEAFF
TRBJ2-5 | . | TRBV15 | TRBD1 | TGTGCCACCAGCAGAGATTCGGCCAGGGGGCAAGAGACCCAGTACTTC | CATSRDSARGQETQYF
TRBJ1-2 | many | TRBV12-3/TRBV12-4 | . | TGTGCCAGCAGTTTCCTCTATGGCTACACCTTC | CASSFLYGYTF
TRBJ2-7 | . | TRBV5-5 | . | TGTGCCAGCAGCTTGGACAGCAGATCCTACGAGCAGTACTTC | CASSLDSRSYEQYF
TRBJ2-4 | many | TRBV5-5 | . | TGTGCCAGCAGCTTAAGGGGACACACCCCGACGCAGTACTTC | CASSLRGHTPTQYF
TRBJ2-1 | . | TRBV5-1 | TRBD1 | TGCGCCAGCAGCTCGGACAGGGTTTCCTCCTACAATGAGCAGTTCTTC | CASSSDRVSSYNEQFF
TRBJ1-1 | . | TRBV4-1 | . | TGCGCCAGCAGCCCCCCCAGGGGCGGGGACACTGAAGCTTTCTTT | CASSPPRGGDTEAFF
TRBJ1-1 | many | TRBV29-1 | . | TGCAGCGTGAATTTGGGGGGTTCAGCTTTCTTT | CSVNLGGSAFF
TRBJ2-3 | many | TRBV7-8 | TRBD2 | TGTGCCAGCAGCTTTAGCGGGGGGAAAGATACGCAGTATTTT | CASSFSGGKDTQYF
TRBJ2-1 | many | TRBV20-1 | TRBD2 | TGCAGTGCTAGAGATTTACGGCGGGAGGGGTACAATGAGCAGTTCTTC | CSARDLRREGYNEQFF
TRBJ2-3 | few | TRBV7-9 | . | TGTGCCAGCAGCTTAGAGGCGGGGGCCACAGATACGCAGTATTTT | CASSLEAGATDTQYF
TRBJ1-3 | many | TRBV5-1 | . | TGCGCCAGCAGCTTGGAGTATGGGGCGCGAGGAAACACCATATATTTT | CASSLEYGARGNTIYF
TRBJ1-5 | many | TRBV19 | . | TGTGCCAGTACCCTATGGGGAAGCAATCAGCCCCAGCATTTT | CASTLWGSNQPQHF
TRBJ2-6 | many | TRBV2 | . | TGTGCCAGCGGAATACAGGGCTCTGGGGCCAACGTCCTGACTTTC | CASGIQGSGANVLTF
TRBJ2-7 | few | TRBV30 | . | TGTGCCTGGAGTAGGGGGGCCCGCTACGAGCAGTACTTC | CAWSRGARYEQYF
TRBJ2-7 | many | TRBV7-9 | . | TGTGCCAGCAACATAGGGGGAGGCAGGAGGTCCTACGAGCAGTACTTC | CASNIGGGRRSYEQYF
TRBJ2-2 | few | TRBV5-5 | TRBD2 | TGTGCCAGCAGCCCGAGACTAGCGGGAGTCACCGGGGAGCTGTTTTTT | CASSPRLAGVTGELFF
TRBJ1-6 | . | TRBV7-6 | TRBD1 | TGTGCCAGCACCCCCAATTCGGACAGGGGATCACCCCTCCACTTT | CASTPNSDRGSPLHF
TRBJ2-4 | many | TRBV24-1 | . | TGTGCCACCAGGCTGAAGGGTAGGGACATTCAGTACTTC | CATRLKGRDIQYF
TRBJ2-1 | . | TRBV4-3 | TRBD2 | TGCGCCAGCAGCCAAGATGAGTGGGGGGGTGAGCAGTTCTTC | CASSQDEWGGEQFF
TRBJ1-1 | many | TRBV5-1 | . | TGCGCCAGCAGCATACGACCGCTAGAACCTGAAGCTTTCTTT | CASSIRPLEPEAFF
TRBJ1-1 | many | TRBV20-1 | TRBD1 | TGCAGTGCCAGACAGGGGGGAAGGGACACTGAAGCTTTCTTT | CSARQGGRDTEAFF
TRBJ2-1 | many | TRBV19 | . | TGTGCCAGTAGTATATTTTATGGAAATGAGCAGTTCTTC | CASSIFYGNEQFF
TRBJ2-7 | many | TRBV7-8 | TRBD2 | TGTGCCAGCAGCCCAGCCCTAGCGGGGGGATCAGGGGAGCAGTACTTC | CASSPALAGGSGEQYF